A single sample is the source of the 3 T cell receptor beta chains below, sequenced in a study of T-cell reconstitution after alpha-beta-depleted transplantation in children. Notes on the study in general: Reportedly, only several hundred clones from non-depleted graft cells drove alpha-beta T-cell counts at about two months.

Library preparation (for TCRbeta) was performed with unique molecular identifiers. A single record per CDR3 protein comes from TCRdb applying MiXCR to the PCR reads. The sample holds approximately 34,000 distinct CDR3 sequences, 5% to 7.5% seen once. The antigens of these receptors remain unknown. The material sequenced was peripheral blood, taken 60 days after TCRalphabeta/CD19-depleted stem cell transplant. The receptor source for this set is a child less than two years old who had a stem cell transplant for acute myeloid leukemia, so the T cells may come from the graft donor.

This clonotype was observed at least ten times. The V and J genes are TRBV2 and TRBJ2-7; D is tentatively TRBD1 or TRBD2 (6 bases each). The CDR3 is 16 amino acids. With 8 bases removed from V and 0 bases from J, the gap between germline ends came to 20 bases. Germline CDR1 SNHLY, CDR2 FYNNEI. CDR3 sequence: CASLLNPWGASYEQYF. The DNA for the CDR3 is TGTGCCAGCTTACTTAACCCTTGGGGGGCCTCCTACGAGCAGTACTTC.

This clonotype was observed many times. Here the CDR3 DNA reads TGTGCCAGCAGTCCCCGGGGGAGGAGGGATACGCAGTATTTT. Protein product: CASSPRGRRDTQYF. V usage is TRBV27 and J usage is TRBJ2-3, with a possible D match to TRBD2 (6 bases). V was cut by 5 bases and J by 6 bases, with 15 bases left in between. The CDR3 spans 14 residues. From germline, CDR1 is MNHEY and CDR2 SMNVEV (reference sequence).

This clonotype occurred many times. V and J are TRBV12-3 or TRBV12-4 and TRBJ2-7, with a tentative D call TRBD1 (6 bases). The germline V and J ends were trimmed by 6 bases and 4 bases, with 13 bases remaining between them. CDR3 length: 13 amino acids. The chain's CDR3 is CASRPPTGYEQYF. The DNA of the CDR3 is TGTGCCAGCAGGCCCCCGACAGGTTACGAGCAGTACTTC.